This T cell receptor beta chain originates from a study of human T cells and chemical hapten exposure. Findings of the study overall: TCRs exceeding a frequency of 1 in 1000 stayed unchanged under DPC sensitization.

Germline loops: CDR1 MGHRA, CDR2 YSYEKL. V trimming: 0 bases; J trimming: 0 bases; junction bases outside the gene matches: 6. This CDR3 spans 19 amino acids. Time point indicated: patch test 2, 6 weeks after DPC sensitization. The treatment was: therapeutic diphenylcyclopropenone sensitization with weekly scalp DPC. Blood was drawn before each patch test was applied. TCRdb reprocessed the RACE reads with MiXCR, giving one entry per CDR3 protein. Of 360,000 or so distinct CDR3 sequences in the sample, about 6% were seen once. Only a few counts were recorded for this clonotype. Its antigen is not identified.

The chain has TRBV4-1 and TRBJ2-3, with TRBD2 matching over 13 bases. Sequenced here: whole blood, sampled in connection with sensitization to the hapten diphenylcyclopropenone (DPC). The clonotype was recovered from a woman younger than 35 with alopecia areata. Some clones in this sample may be carry-over from other donors' samples. The CDR3 protein is CASSQEPQLAGGSTDTQYF. The CDR3 DNA follows: TGCGCCAGCAGCCAAGAGCCCCAACTAGCGGGGGGGAGCACAGATACGCAGTATTTT.